The clone carrying this T cell receptor (beta chain) has a handful of counts. Its specificity is unknown. TCRdb keeps only in-frame clones here, not all; method: immunoSEQ multiplex PCR. The data show 40,000 to 55,000 clones, approximately 74% seen once. The record originates from a study of memory CD4+ T cells and cytomegalovirus serostatus. This CDR3 comprises 16 residues. Trimming left V 1 base short and J 2 bases short, with 14 bases between. The germline gives CDR1 MDHEN, CDR2 SYDVKM. General study results and limits: Each of approximately 73 CMV-associated TCRbeta sequences occurred in one to five individuals. Repertoires predicted CMV serostatus with median bootstrapped AUC of approximately 0.94.

Single viable CD3+CD4+CD8-CD45RO+ cells were sorted as the memory CD4+ T cells. The sample consisted of memory CD4+ T cells from blood. This sequence joins TRBV28 and TRBJ2-5; weak D call: TRBD2 (5 bases). The receptor was isolated from an adult in good health and CMV-seropositive. The CDR3 reads CASSLSGSVVQETQYF. CDR3 nucleotide sequence: TGTGCCAGCAGTTTATCGGGGAGCGTGGTTCAAGAGACCCAGTACTTC.